These 10 T cell receptor beta chains share one sample of origin, sequenced in a study of T cells expressing NK-cell markers. No DNA is given; TCRdb re-called the 5' RACE reads and lists each CDR3 protein once. There are around 100,000 distinct CDR3 sequences in the sample, with approximately 17% held by the top ten. Specimen: blood T cells: a sorted CD56 or NKG2C T cell subset, CD4+ or CD8+ T cells, or bulk PBMC T cells (not recorded which). These receptors were collected from a woman between 18 and 69 years old in good health.

The V call is TRBV4-3, the J call TRBJ2-3; the D gene TCRdb calls, TRBD2, cannot be checked with no DNA. Looked up from germline, CDR1 is LGHNA and CDR2 is YSLEER. CDR3 length: 18 residues. CDR3: CASSLPGLAGAHTDTQYF.

J is TRBJ2-1 and V is TRBV6-1; TCRdb outputs TRBD2, but without DNA this stays unchecked. CDR1 and CDR2 from the germline V gene are MNHNS and SASEGT. The CDR3 consists of 15 residues. Here the CDR3 reads CASTLTSGNNNEQFF.

The chain couples TRBV12-3 or TRBV12-4 to TRBJ1-6; the D call from TCRdb, TRBD1, cannot be confirmed without DNA. The CDR3 runs 16 residues. This CDR3 is CASSQGVKGRNSPLHF.

The rearrangement links TRBV6-1 to TRBJ2-3. CDR1 and CDR2 from the germline V gene are MNHNS and SASEGT. This CDR3 has 16 residues. The chain's CDR3 is CASSTPQTSGTDTQYF.

The chain employs TRBV9 and TRBJ2-1; no DNA is available, so the TRBD1 call from TCRdb remains unchecked. Germline assignment: CDR1 SGDLS and CDR2 YYNGEE. CDR3 size: 16 residues. CDR3 residues: CASSVGGGTGEYEQFF.

The chain is built from TRBV29-1 and TRBJ1-1; as DNA is missing, the TRBD1 call by TCRdb cannot be tested. The CDR3 covers 11 residues. Germline CDR1 and CDR2: SQVTM and ANQGSEA. The CDR3 sequence is CSVKGGGEAFF.

The CDR3 loop reads CATAGTGVQETQYF. The chain employs TRBV24-1 and TRBJ2-5; the D gene TCRdb calls, TRBD1, cannot be checked with no DNA. Germline V lookup: CDR1 KGHDR, CDR2 SFDVKD. The CDR3 runs 14 residues.

The chain combines TRBV29-1 with TRBJ2-7; TCRdb designates TRBD1, a call that cannot be tested without DNA. This CDR3 region has 11 residues. The germline V gene has CDR1 SQVTM and CDR2 ANQGSEA. CDR3: CSVEAGREQYF.

The chain carries TRBV20-1 and TRBJ2-1. This CDR3 spans 13 amino acids. Germline CDR1 DFQATT, CDR2 SNEGSKA (reference sequence). The CDR3 is CSARDPMSSEQFF.

The chain recombines TRBV5-4 with TRBJ2-2; checking the TCRdb D call of TRBD1 is not possible without DNA. Germline V gene lookup returns CDR1 SGHNT and CDR2 YYREEE (reference sequence). The CDR3 totals 14 residues. The CDR3: CASSFRGGAGELFF.